This paragraph reports one T cell receptor beta chain. This sample stems from a study of control samples from healthy donors and cancer patients. The CDR3 covers 16 residues. The V gene's germline CDR1 is MDHEN and CDR2 SYDVKM. Trimming took 2 bases from V and 2 from J, leaving 15 bases between them. Profiling relied on immunoSEQ multiplex PCR, and the TCRdb table lists in-frame clones only, not all of them. This sample has around 90,000 clones; about 83% occur once, and the top ten carry 2.1%. This chain connects TRBV28 to TRBJ2-5; D possibly matches TRBD1 or TRBD2 (6 bases each). Sequenced material: blood. The clonotype was recovered from a woman between 40 and 55 years old in good health. CDR3 DNA sequence: TGTGCCAGCAGTTTAATGGGTTCGGGGGCTCAAGAGACCCAGTACTTC. This codes for CASSLMGSGAQETQYF.